The following is a TCR beta chain sequence with its context. Its specificity is unknown. This sample includes further DNA sequences coding for the same CDR3. The data belong to a study of shared clonotypes between healthy human individuals. Study summary: Researchers assigned three CD4 naive, three CD4 memory, two CD8 naive and one CD8 memory plate to each donor. Study-wide findings and caveats: The four-donor shared clonotypes exceeded non-shared clonotypes in generation probability, with non-shared ones scoring lower.

The table came from immunoSEQ multiplex PCR; TCRdb's copy has only in-frame clones and leaves some out. The table records 850,000 to 1,200,000 clones, about 75% of them present only once. A split of CD4+ cells into CD45RA+ naive and CD45RA-negative memory subsets was performed. Losses at the gene ends were 5 bases for V and 5 bases for J; bases not matched to a gene: 5. This CDR3 has 13 amino acids. Germline CDR1 SGHTA, CDR2 FQGNSA. This rearrangement joins TRBV7-2 to TRBJ2-5, with 7 positions matching TRBD1. The receptor was derived from a young man in good health. The specimen sequenced was memory CD4+ T cells sorted from blood. Regarding subset: CD45RA-negative fraction. CDR3 coding DNA: TGTGCCAGCAGCCGACAGGGTGGCGAGACCCAGTACTTC. It codes for CASSRQGGETQYF.